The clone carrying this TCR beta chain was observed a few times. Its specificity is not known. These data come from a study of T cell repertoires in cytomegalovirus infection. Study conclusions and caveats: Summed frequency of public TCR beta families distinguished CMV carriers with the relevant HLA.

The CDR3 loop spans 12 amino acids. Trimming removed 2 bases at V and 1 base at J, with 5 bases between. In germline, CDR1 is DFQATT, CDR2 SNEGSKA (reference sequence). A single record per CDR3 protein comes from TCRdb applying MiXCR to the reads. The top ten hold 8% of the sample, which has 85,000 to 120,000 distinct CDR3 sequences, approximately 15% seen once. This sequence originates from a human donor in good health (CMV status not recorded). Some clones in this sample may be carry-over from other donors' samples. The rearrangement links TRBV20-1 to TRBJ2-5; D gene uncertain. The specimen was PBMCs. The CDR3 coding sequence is TGCAGTGCTAGACCTGTCCAAGAGACCCAGTACTTC. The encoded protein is CSARPVQETQYF.